The 28 T cell receptor beta chains presented below share a single source sample, sequenced in a study of neurological immune-mediated disorders (dated by TCRdb to the late 2010s). Library creation used 5' RACE. Sequencing was performed on an Illumina HiSeq 2500. Starting from the raw public reads, TCRdb applied fastp trimming at Q25, assembled clones with MiXCR and retained in-frame beta chains. Each entry is one CDR3 protein sequence, shown with its most common DNA and genes. The sample has about 84,000 distinct CDR3 sequences on record, about 9.3% of them singletons. The ten largest clones represent roughly 1.8% of the sample. What was sequenced was PBMCs. The receptors derive from a man aged 35 to 55 in good health.

This clonotype was recorded many times. The gene calls are TRBV29-1 and TRBJ1-2; D remains unclear. Germline V gives CDR1 SQVTM, CDR2 ANQGSEA. Trimming shortened V by 4 bases and J by 8 bases, and 14 bases separated the two germline ends. This CDR3 region has 12 residues. DNA of the CDR3: TGCAGCGTTGTTGCCCCCAATGGGGGCTACACCTTC. Its translation: CSVVAPNGGYTF.

This clonotype showed up many times. This rearrangement joins TRBV20-1 to TRBJ2-7; D unresolved. Looked up from germline, CDR1 is DFQATT and CDR2 is SNEGSKA (reference sequence). The CDR3 sequence is 11 residues long. The germline V and J ends were trimmed by 3 bases and 5 bases, with 8 bases remaining between them. The CDR3: CSASWRDEQYF. The CDR3 coding sequence is TGCAGTGCTAGCTGGCGAGACGAGCAGTACTTC.

This clonotype was counted many times. The chain is built from TRBV29-1 and TRBJ2-6; D ambiguous. The CDR3 contains 13 residues. Germline loops: CDR1 SQVTM, CDR2 ANQGSEA. Trimming stripped 4 bases from V and 2 bases from J, with 6 bases between. CDR3 region: CSVGETGANVLTF. The DNA for the CDR3 is TGCAGCGTTGGTGAGACTGGGGCCAACGTCCTGACTTTC.

The J gene is TRBJ1-6, the V gene TRBV5-6; TRBD1 might be the D (5 bases). V lost 2 bases and J lost 4, with 10 bases in between. The CDR3 contains 15 residues. The V gene's germline CDR1 is SGHDT and CDR2 YYEEEE. The CDR3 loop is CASSFRDVYNSPLHF. CDR3 bases: TGTGCCAGCAGCTTCCGGGACGTATATAATTCACCCCTCCACTTT.

Ten or more counts support this clonotype. V and J are TRBV11-2 and TRBJ2-6, with D perhaps assigned TRBD1 or TRBD2 (7 bases each). This CDR3 is built from 17 residues. Between the trimmed V and J ends, which lost 5 bases and 2 bases, there was a span of 16 bases. Germline V gene sequence: CDR1 SGHAT, CDR2 FQNNGV. This CDR3 reads CASSQGGRGPGANVLTF. CDR3 DNA sequence: TGTGCCAGCAGCCAGGGGGGGCGGGGGCCTGGGGCCAACGTCCTGACTTTC. Together with reference TRBV11-2 and TRBJ2-6, the CDR3 gives the full variable domain: EAGVAQSPRYKIIEKRQSVAFWCNPISGHATLYWYQQILGQGPKLLIQFQNNGVVDDSQLPKDRFSAERLKGVDSTLKIQPAKLEDSAVYLCASSQGGRGPGANVLTFGAGSRLTVL.

The chain combines TRBV5-1 with TRBJ2-1; 12 bases align to TRBD2. The CDR3 runs to 18 residues. Trimming at V came to 1 base and at J to 0 bases, leaving 5 bases not matched to a gene. Germline-derived CDR1 and CDR2 are SGHRS and YFSETQ. CDR3 sequence: CASSLRTSGIASYNEQFF. The CDR3 DNA sequence: TGCGCCAGCAGCTTGCGGACTAGCGGGATAGCCTCCTACAATGAGCAGTTCTTC.

The chain joins TRBV14 to TRBJ2-1; tentative D call: TRBD2 (6 bases). V lost 7 bases and J 2 bases, leaving 15 bases between the germline ends. Looked up from germline, CDR1 is SGHDN and CDR2 is FVKESK. This CDR3 region has 15 residues. The CDR3 DNA is TGTGCCAGCACCCCCTGGGGGGAGCCCTACAATGAGCAGTTCTTC. Its translation is CASTPWGEPYNEQFF.

This clonotype came up many times. This chain links TRBV7-9 with TRBJ2-4; 12 nucleotides align to TRBD1. The ends lost 3 bases at V and 5 bases at J; junction bases unmatched: 11. This CDR3 region has 18 residues. Germline V lookup: CDR1 SEHNR, CDR2 FQNEAQ (reference sequence). Here the CDR3 reads CASSFRDRGQLEENIQYF. The CDR3 DNA follows: TGTGCCAGCAGCTTCCGGGACAGGGGGCAATTGGAAGAAAACATTCAGTACTTC.

Ten or more counts support this clonotype. The rearrangement joins TRBV12-3 or TRBV12-4 to TRBJ2-5, with 8 bases matching TRBD2. J lost 5 bases, V lost 3 bases, and 8 bases had no gene match. The length of the CDR3 is 15 residues. The CDR3 region has the DNA TGTGCCAGCAGTTTTCCGAGCGGGGGTTGGGAGACCCAGTACTTC. It specifies CASSFPSGGWETQYF.

At least ten counts were recorded for this clonotype. The rearrangement joins TRBV18 to TRBJ2-3; TRBD1 might be the D (5 bases). Germline values: CDR1 KGHSH, CDR2 LQKENI. V was clipped by 3 bases and J by 6 bases, with 22 bases between them. The CDR3 contains 17 residues. CDR3 residues: CASSPTPYPNHRDTQYF. The CDR3 nucleotides are TGTGCCAGCTCACCGACACCCTACCCCAATCACAGGGATACGCAGTATTTT.

This clonotype appeared many times. J is TRBJ1-1 and V is TRBV6-5; weak D call: TRBD1 (6 bases). This CDR3 comprises 16 residues. CDR1 MNHEY and CDR2 SVGAGI come from the germline V gene. Trimming took off 6 bases at V and 0 bases at J, with 17 bases between the two ends. The CDR3 nucleotides are TGTGCCAGCAGCCCCAGGGAGGGGGGCCTGAACACTGAAGCTTTCTTT. Protein sequence: CASSPREGGLNTEAFF.

This clonotype was seen many times. J is TRBJ1-5 and V is TRBV12-3 or TRBV12-4; D call uncertain. This CDR3 comprises 16 residues. The germline V and J ends were trimmed by 5 bases and 4 bases, with 18 bases remaining between them. The CDR3 DNA reads as TGTGCCAGCAGTGTATCCGGGCAGGAGGGAAATCAGCCCCAGCATTTT. This encodes CASSVSGQEGNQPQHF.

This clonotype was recorded at least ten times. The rearrangement links TRBV7-2 to TRBJ1-6; D is perhaps TRBD1 (5 bases). Germline CDR1 SGHTA, CDR2 FQGNSA. V was pared by 1 base and J by 6 bases, with 16 bases between. The CDR3 covers 17 residues. CDR3 loop: CASSLGGQGRVNSPLHF. The DNA of the CDR3 is TGTGCCAGCAGCTTAGGAGGGCAGGGTAGAGTTAATTCACCCCTCCACTTT.

In its sample, this clonotype was seen many times. This chain links TRBV3-1 with TRBJ1-1, with TRBD1 identical over 8 bases. Germline CDR1 is LGHDT and CDR2 is YNNKEL (reference sequence). This CDR3 has 15 residues. With V trimmed by 3 bases and J by 1 base, 4 bases remained unmatched. In DNA, the CDR3 is TGTGCCAGCAGCCAGCCCGGACAGGGGAACACTGAAGCTTTCTTT. This encodes CASSQPGQGNTEAFF.

This clonotype has at least ten counts. One junction end disagrees with the germline gene, perhaps due to a read error. The V call is TRBV7-7, the J call TRBJ2-2, with D hard to call. Germline CDR1 and CDR2: SSHAT and FNYEAQ (reference sequence). This CDR3 has 13 residues. CDR3 sequence (DNA): TGTGCTAGCAGCCTTAAGAACACCGGGGAGCTGTTTTTT. Translated: CASSLKNTGELFF.

Ten or more counts support this clonotype. V gene TRBV7-9 combines with J gene TRBJ2-7; possibly TRBD2 for D (6 bases). Germline V gene sequence: CDR1 SEHNR, CDR2 FQNEAQ (reference sequence). The CDR3 has 15 residues. V was clipped by 3 bases and J by 0 bases, with 12 bases between them. The CDR3 loop reads CASSFGSGSSYEQYF. Here the CDR3 DNA reads TGTGCCAGCAGCTTCGGTAGCGGTAGCTCCTACGAGCAGTACTTC.

This clonotype has at least ten counts. The CDR3 region is CASSPRQGLAPGANVLTF. The CDR3 bases are TGTGCCAGCAGTCCCCGACAGGGACTCGCGCCGGGGGCCAACGTCCTGACTTTC. This chain joins TRBV12-3 or TRBV12-4 and TRBJ2-6; a weak D match, TRBD1 (7 bases). Trimming pared 5 bases from V and 4 bases from J, leaving 21 bases between. The CDR3 consists of 18 residues.

This clonotype has ten or more counts. V gene TRBV9 combines with J gene TRBJ1-1; 10 bases match TRBD1. This CDR3 is 15 amino acids long. CDR1 and CDR2 (germline): SGDLS, YYNGEE. Trimming removed 3 bases from V and 4 bases from J; junction bases left unmatched: 6. CDR3 sequence (DNA): TGTGCCAGCAGCGGACGGACAGGGGGAGGCACTGAAGCTTTCTTT. As protein: CASSGRTGGGTEAFF.

This clonotype came up many times. The chain recombines TRBV2 with TRBJ2-3; tentative D call: TRBD2 (5 bases). CDR3 length: 16 residues. Germline assignment: CDR1 SNHLY and CDR2 FYNNEI. V dropped 0 bases and J dropped 3 bases, with 13 bases sitting between them. The CDR3 bases are TGTGCCAGCAGTGAAGCGCCTACGGGATTGACAGATACGCAGTATTTT. It encodes CASSEAPTGLTDTQYF.

This clonotype was found a few times. The V call is TRBV5-1, the J call TRBJ2-7; D might be TRBD2 (5 bases). Germline V gene sequence: CDR1 SGHRS, CDR2 YFSETQ. V was shortened by 5 bases and J by 0 bases, with 9 bases between the two germline ends. The CDR3 has 13 amino acids. The CDR3 loop is CASREAPSYEQYF. Here the CDR3 DNA reads TGCGCCAGCAGGGAGGCCCCCTCCTACGAGCAGTACTTC.

The rearrangement uses TRBV10-2 and TRBJ2-7; D not resolved. V was trimmed by 0 bases and J by 2 bases, leaving 11 bases between them. The CDR3 is made up of 15 amino acids. The germline V gene encodes CDR1 WSHSY and CDR2 SAAADI. CDR3 in amino acids: CASSESAGLPYEQYF. DNA for the CDR3: TGCGCCAGCAGTGAGTCTGCCGGGCTCCCCTACGAGCAGTACTTC.

Details on this clonotype: Germline is not matched at one junction end, which may reflect a read error. This chain joins TRBV24-1 and TRBJ2-7, with 8 bases aligning to TRBD1. The germline gives CDR1 KGHDR, CDR2 SFDVKD. The CDR3 sequence is 12 residues long. The CDR3 bases are TGTGTCACCTCGGACAGGGCTGGAGAACAGTACTTC. This translates into CVTSDRAGEQYF.

This clonotype showed up many times. The chain uses TRBV6-2 or TRBV6-3 and TRBJ1-2; 8 bases agree with TRBD1. Per germline, CDR1 MNHEY and CDR2 SVGEGT. The CDR3 sequence is 18 residues long. V dropped 0 bases and J dropped 2; count of bases not matched to a gene: 11. The CDR3, as DNA: TGTGCCAGCAGTTACTCGGACAGGGAATGGCAGGCCAACTATGGCTACACCTTC. It translates to CASSYSDREWQANYGYTF.

This clonotype has a count of ten or more. J is TRBJ2-1 and V is TRBV14, with TRBD2 as a possible D gene (5 bases). Germline assignment: CDR1 SGHDN and CDR2 FVKESK. The V gene lost 4 bases and the J gene lost 2 bases, with 6 bases spanning the gap. This CDR3 contains 13 residues. For the CDR3, the DNA is TGTGCCAGCAGCCGAGGGCCCTACAATGAGCAGTTCTTC. This encodes CASSRGPYNEQFF.

This clonotype has at least ten counts. This CDR3 reads CASRSGGPGELFF. CDR3 in DNA: TGTGCCAGCAGGTCCGGAGGGCCCGGGGAGCTGTTTTTT. This chain connects TRBV12-3 or TRBV12-4 to TRBJ2-2; D is perhaps TRBD2 (6 bases). The CDR3 contains 13 residues. The germline V and J ends were trimmed by 6 bases and 6 bases, with 11 bases remaining between them.

This clonotype was detected ten times or more. The chain recombines TRBV5-1 with TRBJ2-7; unclear D gene. Looked up from germline, CDR1 is SGHRS and CDR2 is YFSETQ. The V and J ends lost 0 bases and 1 base respectively, with 5 bases between them. The CDR3 totals 13 residues. This CDR3 is CASSLARSYEQYF. In DNA, the CDR3 is TGCGCCAGCAGCTTGGCCAGGTCCTACGAGCAGTACTTC.

This clonotype came up many times. V and J are TRBV6-5 and TRBJ2-1; D possibly corresponds to TRBD2 (6 bases). The CDR3 spans 15 residues. Trimming left V 4 bases short and J 7 bases short, with 17 bases between. CDR1 MNHEY and CDR2 SVGAGI come from the germline V gene. For the CDR3, the DNA is TGTGCCAGCAGTTTTGGTAGCGGAGGTAGGAATGAGCAGTTCTTC. This gives the protein CASSFGSGGRNEQFF.

This clonotype was recorded at least ten times. The J gene is TRBJ1-1, the V gene TRBV11-2; D not certain. CDR3 size: 19 residues. V was shortened by 2 bases and J by 1 base, with 23 bases between the two germline ends. Germline CDR1 is SGHAT and CDR2 is FQNNGV. CDR3 residues: CASSLRFAGSLASNTEAFF. CDR3 nucleotide sequence: TGTGCCAGCAGCTTAAGGTTCGCAGGTAGCCTGGCTTCGAACACTGAAGCTTTCTTT.